The clone carrying this T cell receptor (beta chain) was seen a handful of times. With V trimmed by 3 bases and J by 7 bases, 4 bases remained unmatched. CDR3 length equals 13 residues. Germline CDR1 and CDR2: DFQATT and SNEGSKA (reference sequence). The data belong to a study of T cells in Graves' hyperthyroidism and ophthalmopathy. Amplification of TCR beta CDR3 regions was performed using RNA transcripts as template. The TCR CDR3 first-round RT-PCR relied on the HTBI primer set. A single record per CDR3 protein comes from TCRdb applying MiXCR to the multiplex PCR reads. The table records some 580,000 distinct CDR3 sequences, more than 15% of them present only once.

V is TRBV20-1 and J is TRBJ2-1, with 9 nucleotides matching TRBD2. Sequenced material: blood. This sequence originates from a woman aged 35 to 49 with Graves' ophthalmopathy. CDR3 protein: CSARSSGTNEQFF. The DNA for the CDR3 is TGCAGTGCTAGGTCTAGCGGGACGAATGAGCAGTTCTTC.